One T cell receptor (beta chain) is described in this entry. Antigen unknown. Amplification used 60 Vbeta primers and 13 Jbeta primers. Sequencing used immunoSEQ multiplex PCR; TCRdb keeps in-frame clones, though not all of them. Of about 98,000 clones detected, roughly 81% appear once; the ten largest clones hold roughly 1.5%. This specimen comes from a study of cytomegalovirus exposure and HLA in healthy donors. The J segment lost 0 bases and the V segment lost 7 bases, leaving 9 bases of the junction unmatched. This CDR3 spans 16 amino acids. Germline V gene sequence: CDR1 SQVTM, CDR2 ANQGSEA. Whole-study results and caveats: Presence/absence analysis assumed near-uniform sequencing depth across donors. Among CMV-associated TCR beta chains, most appeared HLA-restricted in a later analysis. A later analysis reportedly found that, within productive TCRs, an Asian-associated ancestry cluster had fewer N-insertions than the mean observed across the approximately 700 donors.

The sequence was obtained from a man aged 35 to 55 in good health and CMV-seronegative. This sequence joins TRBV29-1 and TRBJ2-3, with 11 nucleotides matching TRBD2. The sequenced sample was PBMCs. The CDR3 reads CSGYTGTSGSTDTQYF. Here the CDR3 DNA reads TGCAGCGGTTATACCGGGACTAGCGGAAGCACAGATACGCAGTATTTT.